This paragraph reports one T cell receptor beta chain. Its antigen is as yet unknown. Sequencing of TCR beta, carried out with a high-throughput approach, was applied to CD8+ and CD4+ T cells from the blood. Control patients had untreated stable or active relapsing-remitting multiple sclerosis by revised McDonald criteria. This sample was included in a study of CD8 T cells in Susac syndrome. Overall study findings and caveats: That the number of individuals in its TCR sequencing and HLA analysis was relatively small was acknowledged by the study.

The RNA input was roughly 0.45 to 1 ug, and it was reverse transcribed with random hexamers. Across 54 Vbeta and 13 Jbeta, TCR beta CDR3 was amplified with immunoSEQ multiplex PCR. One entry per CDR3 protein results from TCRdb running MiXCR on the immunoSEQ multiplex PCR reads. The sample records approximately 120,000 distinct CDR3 sequences, approximately 95% being singletons. This clonotype originated in a human donor with multiple sclerosis. Sequencing was performed on CD8+ T cells from PBMCs.

The CDR3 protein is CASSMDLRQNSPLHF. In DNA, the CDR3 is TGCGCCAGCAGCATGGACCTTCGCCAAAATTCACCCCTCCACTTT. The chain employs TRBV5-1 and TRBJ1-6, with D hard to call. The germline CDR1 and CDR2 sequences are SGHRS and YFSETQ. This CDR3 region has 15 residues. The V gene lost 4 bases and the J gene lost 7 bases, with 15 bases spanning the gap.